This T cell receptor (beta chain) was identified in a study of cytomegalovirus exposure and HLA in healthy donors. Study-level results: Sequencing likely generated an artifact that appeared as a cluster of highly shared sequence variants.

CDR3 length: 14 amino acids. The J segment lost 5 bases and the V segment lost 0 bases, leaving 2 bases of the junction unmatched. Per germline, CDR1 SGHTA and CDR2 FQGNSA. The primer mix had 60 Vbeta and 13 Jbeta primers. The protocol was immunoSEQ multiplex PCR, while the TCRdb copy is restricted to in-frame clones and leaves out a portion. The sample comprises about 200,000 clones, roughly 80% of which are singletons, and approximately 2% rests with the top ten. Comment on this clone: Its cognate antigen is unknown.

The J gene is TRBJ2-3, the V gene TRBV7-2; 7 bases line up with TRBD2. The clonotype comes from a woman in her thirties in good health and CMV-seropositive. Sequenced sample: PBMCs. Here the CDR3 DNA reads TGTGCCAGCAGCTTAGCGGGAGGGATAGATACGCAGTATTTT. Translation gives CASSLAGGIDTQYF.